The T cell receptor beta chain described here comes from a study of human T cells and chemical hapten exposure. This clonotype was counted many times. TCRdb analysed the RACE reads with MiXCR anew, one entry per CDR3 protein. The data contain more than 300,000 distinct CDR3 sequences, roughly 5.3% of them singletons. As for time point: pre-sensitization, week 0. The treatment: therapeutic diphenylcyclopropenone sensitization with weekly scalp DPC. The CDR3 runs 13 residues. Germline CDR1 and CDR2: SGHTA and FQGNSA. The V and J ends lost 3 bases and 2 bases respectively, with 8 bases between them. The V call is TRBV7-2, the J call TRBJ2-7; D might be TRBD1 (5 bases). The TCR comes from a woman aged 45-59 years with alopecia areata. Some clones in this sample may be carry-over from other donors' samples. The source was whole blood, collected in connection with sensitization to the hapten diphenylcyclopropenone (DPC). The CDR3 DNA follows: TGTGCCAGCAGCTTCCAGGGTCCCTACGAGCAGTACTTC. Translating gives CASSFQGPYEQYF.